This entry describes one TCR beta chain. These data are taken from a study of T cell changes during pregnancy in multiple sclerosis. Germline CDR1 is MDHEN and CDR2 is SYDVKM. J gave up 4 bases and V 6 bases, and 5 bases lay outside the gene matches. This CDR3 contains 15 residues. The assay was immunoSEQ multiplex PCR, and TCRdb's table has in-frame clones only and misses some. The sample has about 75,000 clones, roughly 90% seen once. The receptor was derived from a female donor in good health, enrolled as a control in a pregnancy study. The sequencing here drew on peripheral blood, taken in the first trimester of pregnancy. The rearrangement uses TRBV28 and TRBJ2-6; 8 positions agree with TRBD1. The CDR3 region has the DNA TGTGCCAGCAGCCGGGACAGGCTGGGGGCCAACGTCCTGACTTTC. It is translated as CASSRDRLGANVLTF. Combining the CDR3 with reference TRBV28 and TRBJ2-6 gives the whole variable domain DVKVTQSSRYLVKRTGEKVFLECVQDMDHENMFWYRQDPGLGLRLIYFSYDVKMKEKGDIPEGYSVSREKKERFSLILESASTNQTSMYLCASSRDRLGANVLTFGAGSRLTVL.